The present TCR beta chain was sequenced within a study of metastatic and nonmetastatic thyroid tumors. Thyroid surgery had not been preceded by any treatment in any patient. The V gene's germline CDR1 is SGHKS and CDR2 YYEKEE (reference sequence). This CDR3 is built from 15 residues. Trimming shortened V by 4 bases and J by 1 base, and 9 bases separated the two germline ends. How the authors handled the data: It was from CDR3 differences across clinicopathological groups that a distant-metastasis classifier for papillary thyroid cancer was built. With MiXCR, TCRdb reprocessed the PCR reads. The V and J calls and clone size come from TCRdb's table, not from the authors' own analysis. The sample carries 15,000 to 20,000 clones, approximately 22% recorded once.

This TCR derives from a female donor with papillary thyroid cancer or a benign thyroid nodule (not recorded which). Some clones in this sample may be carry-over from other donors' samples. The sequenced material came from adjacent normal tissue. The rearrangement links TRBV5-5 to TRBJ2-6, with D hard to call. The CDR3 loop is CASSLRWSGANVLTF. As DNA, the CDR3 is TGTGCCAGCAGCCTCCGGTGGTCTGGGGCCAACGTCCTGACTTTC. Supplemented by reference TRBV5-5 and TRBJ2-6, the full variable domain reads DAGVTQSPTHLIKTRGQQVTLRCSPISGHKSVSWYQQVLGQGPQFIFQYYEKEERGRGNFPDRFSARQFPNYSSELNVNALLLGDSALYLCASSLRWSGANVLTFGAGSRLTVL.